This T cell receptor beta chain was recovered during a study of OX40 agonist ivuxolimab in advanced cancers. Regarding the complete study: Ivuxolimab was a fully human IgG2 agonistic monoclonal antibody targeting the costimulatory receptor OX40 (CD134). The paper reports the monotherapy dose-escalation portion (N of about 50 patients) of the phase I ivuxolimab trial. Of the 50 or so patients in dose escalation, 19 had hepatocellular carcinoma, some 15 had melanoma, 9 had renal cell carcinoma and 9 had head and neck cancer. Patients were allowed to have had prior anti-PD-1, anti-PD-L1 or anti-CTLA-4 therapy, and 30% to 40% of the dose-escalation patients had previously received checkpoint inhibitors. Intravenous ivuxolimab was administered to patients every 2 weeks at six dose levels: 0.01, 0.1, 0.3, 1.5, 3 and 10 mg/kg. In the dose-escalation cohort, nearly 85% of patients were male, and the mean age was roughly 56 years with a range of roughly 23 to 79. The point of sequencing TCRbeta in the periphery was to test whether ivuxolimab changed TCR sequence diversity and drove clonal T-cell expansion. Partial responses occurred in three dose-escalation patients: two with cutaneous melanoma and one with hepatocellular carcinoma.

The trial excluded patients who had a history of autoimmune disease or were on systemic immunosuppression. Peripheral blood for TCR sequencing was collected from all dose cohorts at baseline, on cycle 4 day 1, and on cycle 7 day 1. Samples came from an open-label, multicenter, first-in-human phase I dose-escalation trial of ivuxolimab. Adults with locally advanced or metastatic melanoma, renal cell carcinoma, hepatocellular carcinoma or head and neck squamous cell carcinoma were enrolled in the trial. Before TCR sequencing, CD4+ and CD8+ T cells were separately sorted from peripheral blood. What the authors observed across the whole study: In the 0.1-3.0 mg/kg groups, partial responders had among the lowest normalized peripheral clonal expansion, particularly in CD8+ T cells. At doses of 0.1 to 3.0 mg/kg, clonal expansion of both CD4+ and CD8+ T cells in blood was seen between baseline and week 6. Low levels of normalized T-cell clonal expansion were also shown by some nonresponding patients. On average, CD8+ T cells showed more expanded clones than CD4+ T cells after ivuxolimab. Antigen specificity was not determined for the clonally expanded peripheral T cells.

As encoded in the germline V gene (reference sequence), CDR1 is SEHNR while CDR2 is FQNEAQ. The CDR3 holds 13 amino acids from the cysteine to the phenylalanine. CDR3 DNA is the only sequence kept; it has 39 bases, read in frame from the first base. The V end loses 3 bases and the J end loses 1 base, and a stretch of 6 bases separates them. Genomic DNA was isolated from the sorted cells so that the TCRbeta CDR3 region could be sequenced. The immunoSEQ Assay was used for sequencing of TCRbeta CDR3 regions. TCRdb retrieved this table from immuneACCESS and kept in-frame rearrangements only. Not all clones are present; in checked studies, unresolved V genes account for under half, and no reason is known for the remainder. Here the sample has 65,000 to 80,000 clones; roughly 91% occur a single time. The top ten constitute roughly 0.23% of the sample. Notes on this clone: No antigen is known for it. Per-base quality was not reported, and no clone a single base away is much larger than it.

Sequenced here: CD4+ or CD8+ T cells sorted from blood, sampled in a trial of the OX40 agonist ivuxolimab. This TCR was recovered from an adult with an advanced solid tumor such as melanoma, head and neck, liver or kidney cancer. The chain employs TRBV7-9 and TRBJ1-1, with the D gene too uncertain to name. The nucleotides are TGTGCCAGCAGCTTGCTGGAGAACACTGAAGCTTTCTTT. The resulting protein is CASSLLENTEAFF.